The sequence of this T cell receptor beta chain was determined in a study of glioma-infiltrating T cells after dendritic cell vaccination. Primers: 60 V beta forward and 13 J beta reverse. Sequencing used immunoSEQ multiplex PCR; TCRdb keeps in-frame clones, though not all of them. The table includes approximately 92,000 clones, roughly 80% detected once. Germline V gene sequence: CDR1 SGHTA, CDR2 FQGNSA. The CDR3 is made up of 13 amino acids. Trimming stripped 5 bases from V and 1 base from J, with 8 bases between. As to time point: after dendritic cell vaccination, including at tumor progression/relapse. This clone has a single count.

This chain joins TRBV7-2 and TRBJ1-1, with D possibly matching TRBD1 (5 bases). This clonotype was sampled from a human donor with glioblastoma. The specimen comprised blood, sampled after dendritic cell vaccination. CDR3 DNA: TGTGCCAGCAGCAAAGGACAGAACACTGAAGCTTTCTTT. Encoded protein: CASSKGQNTEAFF.